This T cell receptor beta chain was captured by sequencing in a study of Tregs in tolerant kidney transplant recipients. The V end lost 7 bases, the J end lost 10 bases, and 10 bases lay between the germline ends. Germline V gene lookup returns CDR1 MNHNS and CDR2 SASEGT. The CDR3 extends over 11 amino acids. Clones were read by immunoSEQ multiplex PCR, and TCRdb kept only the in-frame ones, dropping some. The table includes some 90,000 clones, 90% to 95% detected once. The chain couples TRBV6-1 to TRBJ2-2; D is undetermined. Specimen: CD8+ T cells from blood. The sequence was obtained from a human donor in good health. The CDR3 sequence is CASTEGLELFF. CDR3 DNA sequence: TGTGCCAGCACAGAAGGCCTGGAGCTGTTTTTT.